The sequence of this TCR beta chain was determined in a study of blood T cell repertoires in COVID-19. Study-level information: In each case, the material was cDNA or gDNA derived from T cells, B-cell-depleted T cells, or PBMCs.

The CDR3 extends over 15 amino acids. In the original analysis: Quantification of nucleated cells was approximated via reference gene primer amplification. This table comes from immunoSEQ multiplex PCR, and its TCRdb copy is limited to in-frame clones, with some not included. V and J calls and clone size are as listed in that table; D and trimming were resolved from the DNA. This sample yields 150,000 to 200,000 clones, of which around nine tenths are seen a single time; roughly 3.4% belongs to the top ten. The origin of this receptor is a man between 65 and 80 years old with acute or convalescent COVID-19. V and J are TRBV21-1 and TRBJ2-2; no DNA check was done on the table's D call, TRBD1. TRBV21-1 is classified as a pseudogene. The sequenced sample was peripheral blood. CDR3 amino acids: CASSKAQLYTGELFF. CDR3 DNA sequence: TGTGCCAGCAGCAAAGCGCAGTTATACACCGGGGAGCTGTTTTTT.